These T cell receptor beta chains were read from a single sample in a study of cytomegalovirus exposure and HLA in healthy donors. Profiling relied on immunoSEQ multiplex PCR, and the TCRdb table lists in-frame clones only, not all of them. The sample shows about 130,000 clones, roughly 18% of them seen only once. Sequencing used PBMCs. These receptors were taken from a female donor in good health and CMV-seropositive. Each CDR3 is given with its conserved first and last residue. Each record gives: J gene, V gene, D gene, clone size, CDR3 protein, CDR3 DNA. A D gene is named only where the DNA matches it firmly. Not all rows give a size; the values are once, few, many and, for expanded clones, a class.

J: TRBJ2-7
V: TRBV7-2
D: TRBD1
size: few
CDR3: CASSSRGTSYEQYF
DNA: TGTGCCAGCAGCTCCAGGGGGACATCCTACGAGCAGTACTTC

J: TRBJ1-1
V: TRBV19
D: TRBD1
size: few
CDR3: CASSIQGANPEAFF
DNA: TGTGCCAGTAGTATTCAGGGGGCAAACCCAGAAGCTTTCTTT

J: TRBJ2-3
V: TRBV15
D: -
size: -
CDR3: CATSRDAFTDTQYF
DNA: TGTGCCACCAGCAGAGACGCGTTCACAGATACGCAGTATTTT

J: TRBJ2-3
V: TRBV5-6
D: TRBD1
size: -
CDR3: CASSPGGTTTDTQYF
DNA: TGTGCCAGCAGCCCAGGGGGCACTACCACAGATACGCAGTATTTT

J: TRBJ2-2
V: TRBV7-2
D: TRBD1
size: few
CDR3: CATHNRGKTGELFF
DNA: TGTGCCACCCACAACAGGGGGAAAACCGGGGAGCTGTTTTTT

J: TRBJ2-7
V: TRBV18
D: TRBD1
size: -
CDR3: CASSPPGGLVAYEQYF
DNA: TGTGCCAGCTCGCCTCCAGGGGGCTTAGTCGCCTACGAGCAGTACTTC

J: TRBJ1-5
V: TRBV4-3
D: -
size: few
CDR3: CASSQEWGPQPQHF
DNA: TGCGCCAGCAGCCAAGAGTGGGGGCCTCAGCCCCAGCATTTT

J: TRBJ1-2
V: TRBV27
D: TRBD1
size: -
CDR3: CASSLTTGGNGYTF
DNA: TGTGCCAGCAGTTTAACAACAGGGGGCAATGGCTACACCTTC

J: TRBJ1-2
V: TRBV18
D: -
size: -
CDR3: CASSPRSRDGYTF
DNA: TGTGCCAGCTCACCTAGGTCCCGGGATGGCTACACCTTC

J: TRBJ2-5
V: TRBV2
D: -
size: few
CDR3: CASSANGQSQETQYF
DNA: TGTGCCAGCAGTGCAAATGGACAGTCCCAAGAGACCCAGTACTTC

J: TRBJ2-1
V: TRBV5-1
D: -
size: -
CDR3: CASSFWRGGPYNEQFF
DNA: TGCGCCAGCAGCTTTTGGAGGGGGGGCCCCTACAATGAGCAGTTCTTC

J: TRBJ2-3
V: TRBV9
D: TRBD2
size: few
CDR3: CASSAHTSGGNTDTQYF
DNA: TGTGCCAGCAGCGCCCATACTAGCGGGGGGAACACAGATACGCAGTATTTT

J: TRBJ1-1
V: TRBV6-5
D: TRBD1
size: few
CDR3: CASSYSMAPGTGTAFF
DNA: TGTGCCAGCAGTTACTCGATGGCCCCCGGGACAGGAACAGCTTTCTTT

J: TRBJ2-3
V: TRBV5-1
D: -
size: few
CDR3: CASSFLQGNTQYF
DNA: TGCGCCAGCAGCTTCCTACAGGGAAATACGCAGTATTTT

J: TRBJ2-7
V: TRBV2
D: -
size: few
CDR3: CASIGTNNEQYF
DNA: TGTGCCAGCATCGGGACAAATAACGAGCAGTACTTC

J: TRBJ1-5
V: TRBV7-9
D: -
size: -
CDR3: CASSLGEMSQPQHF
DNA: TGTGCCAGCAGCTTAGGGGAGATGAGTCAGCCCCAGCATTTT

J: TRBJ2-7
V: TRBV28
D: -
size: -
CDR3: CASSFQMREQYF
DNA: TGTGCCAGCAGTTTCCAGATGCGGGAGCAGTACTTC

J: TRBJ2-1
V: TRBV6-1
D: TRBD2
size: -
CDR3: CASRFLAALGEQFF
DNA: TGTGCCAGCAGATTTCTAGCGGCCCTAGGGGAGCAGTTCTTC